Listed below are T cell receptor beta chains from one sample, sequenced in a study of cytomegalovirus exposure and HLA in healthy donors. Sequencing was performed with immunoSEQ multiplex PCR; in TCRdb, only in-frame clones are kept and a portion is missing. Of tens of thousands of clones in the sample, 82% were seen once. Sequencing was performed on PBMCs. The receptors stem from a young woman in good health and CMV-seropositive. CDR3s leave out the opening cysteine and the closing phenylalanine or tryptophan.

TRBJ2-6 | TRBV29-1 | SASGANVLT
TRBJ1-2 | TRBV7-9 | ASMIIGDRDRGLSYT
TRBJ2-1 | TRBV19 | ATNHRSGTGTSNEQF
TRBJ2-4 | TRBV4-3 | ASSQAGGKNIQY
TRBJ1-1 | TRBV19 | ASSIRRARGVTEAF
TRBJ1-2 | TRBV4-1 | ASSRAGFGYGYT
TRBJ1-1 | TRBV19 | ASSLGGSYTEAF
TRBJ2-5 | TRBV4-1 | ASSQDFGTSGGWLMTQY
TRBJ1-3 | TRBV7-9 | ASSLAQGSSGNTIY
TRBJ2-2 | TRBV11-3 | ASSSRDRGGTGELF
TRBJ2-7 | TRBV27 | ASSLWGDHYEQY
TRBJ1-3 | TRBV11-2 | ASRPGTGGSYSGNTIY